What follows describes a single TCR beta chain. Its antigen is not known. The source of the sample is a study of beta chain features in type 1 diabetes. The wider study: The study found patients and healthy donors alike in age, gender and cell yields.

CDR3 size: 18 residues. Germline CDR1 and CDR2: SGDLS and YYNGEE. Trimming took 2 bases from V and 2 from J, leaving 22 bases between them. Expressed TCRB transcripts got sequenced, as all isolated RNA was reverse transcribed. The table came from immunoSEQ multiplex PCR; TCRdb's copy has only in-frame clones and leaves some out. The sample has about 620,000 clones; around a sixth are singletons. Findings and caveats of the study: Patients showed naive, central memory and Treg TCRB repertoires that appeared more similar than those of healthy donors.

Every single donor gave one heparinised blood draw, and these averaged about 116 mL. The sample comprised naive CD4+ T cells from blood. This chain links TRBV9 with TRBJ2-5, with TRBD1 as a possible D gene (7 bases). This clonotype originated in a man between 18 and 35 years old in good health. CDR3: CASSVAPGGMAKQETQYF. DNA for the CDR3: TGTGCCAGCAGCGTCGCCCCAGGGGGGATGGCAAAACAAGAGACCCAGTACTTC. The whole variable domain, remainder taken from reference TRBV9 and TRBJ2-5, is DSGVTQTPKHLITATGQRVTLRCSPRSGDLSVYWYQQSLDQGLQFLIQYYNGEERAKGNILERFSAQQFPDLHSELNLSSLELGDSALYFCASSVAPGGMAKQETQYFGPGTRLLVL.